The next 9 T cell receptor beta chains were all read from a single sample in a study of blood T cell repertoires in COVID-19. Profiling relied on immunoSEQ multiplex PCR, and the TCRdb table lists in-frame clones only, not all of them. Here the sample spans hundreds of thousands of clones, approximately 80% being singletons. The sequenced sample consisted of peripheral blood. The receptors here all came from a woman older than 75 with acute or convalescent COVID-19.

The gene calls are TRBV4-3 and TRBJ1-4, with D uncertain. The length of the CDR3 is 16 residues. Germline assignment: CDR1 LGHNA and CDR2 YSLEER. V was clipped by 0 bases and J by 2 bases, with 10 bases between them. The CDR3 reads CASSQDWATTNEKLFF. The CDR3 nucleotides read TGCGCCAGCAGCCAAGATTGGGCGACCACTAATGAAAAACTGTTTTTT.

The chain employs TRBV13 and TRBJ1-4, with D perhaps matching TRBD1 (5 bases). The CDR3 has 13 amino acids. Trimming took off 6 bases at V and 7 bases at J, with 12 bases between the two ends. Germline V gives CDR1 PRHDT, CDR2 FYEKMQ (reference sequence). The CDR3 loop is CASRGGASEKLFF. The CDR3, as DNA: TGTGCCAGCAGAGGAGGGGCTAGTGAAAAACTGTTTTTT.

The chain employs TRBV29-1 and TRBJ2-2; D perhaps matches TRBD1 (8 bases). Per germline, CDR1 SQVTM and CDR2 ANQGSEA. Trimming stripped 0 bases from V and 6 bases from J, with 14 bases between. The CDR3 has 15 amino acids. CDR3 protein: CSVEEQGGGPGELFF. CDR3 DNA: TGCAGCGTTGAAGAACAGGGGGGAGGGCCCGGGGAGCTGTTTTTT.

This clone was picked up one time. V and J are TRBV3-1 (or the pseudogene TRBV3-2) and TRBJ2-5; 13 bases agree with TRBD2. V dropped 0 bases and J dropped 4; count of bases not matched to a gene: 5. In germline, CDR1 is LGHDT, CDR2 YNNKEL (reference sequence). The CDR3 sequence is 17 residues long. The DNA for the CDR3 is TGTGCCAGCAGCCAAGAAAGGACTAGCGGGGGTGGAGAGACCCAGTACTTC. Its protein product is CASSQERTSGGGETQYF.

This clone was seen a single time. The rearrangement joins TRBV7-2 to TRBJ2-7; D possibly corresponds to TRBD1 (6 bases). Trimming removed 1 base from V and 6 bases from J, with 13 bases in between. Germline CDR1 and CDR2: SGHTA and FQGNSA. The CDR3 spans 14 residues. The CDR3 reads CASSLEQGMGEQYF. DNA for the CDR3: TGTGCCAGCAGCTTAGAACAGGGCATGGGCGAGCAGTACTTC.

The CDR3 loop reads CASIRGLGSGELFF. The CDR3, as DNA: TGTGCCAGCATTAGGGGCCTCGGGTCCGGGGAGCTGTTTTTT. The chain is built from TRBV11-2 and TRBJ2-2, with a possible D match to TRBD1 (5 bases). In germline, CDR1 is SGHAT, CDR2 FQNNGV. This CDR3 spans 14 amino acids. The ends were cut back, 7 bases at V and 6 bases at J, with 15 bases in the middle.

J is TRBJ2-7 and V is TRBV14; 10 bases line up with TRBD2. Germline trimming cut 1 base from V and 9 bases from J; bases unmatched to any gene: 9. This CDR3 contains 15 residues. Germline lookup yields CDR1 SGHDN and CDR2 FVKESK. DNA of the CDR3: TGTGCCAGCAGCCAAGGATCTAGCGGGAGTCATGGGCAGTACTTC. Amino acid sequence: CASSQGSSGSHGQYF.

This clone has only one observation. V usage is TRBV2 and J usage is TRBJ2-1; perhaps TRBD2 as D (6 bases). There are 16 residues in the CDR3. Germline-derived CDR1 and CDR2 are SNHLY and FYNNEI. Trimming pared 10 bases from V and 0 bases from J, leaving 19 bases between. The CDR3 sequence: CATLWGSGSSYNEQFF. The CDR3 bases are TGTGCCACCCTCTGGGGTAGCGGTAGCTCCTACAATGAGCAGTTCTTC.

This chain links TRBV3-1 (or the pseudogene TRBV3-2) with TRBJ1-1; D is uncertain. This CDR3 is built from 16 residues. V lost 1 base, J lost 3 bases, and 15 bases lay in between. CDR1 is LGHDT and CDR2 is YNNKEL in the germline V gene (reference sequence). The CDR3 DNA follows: TGTGCCAGCAGCCAAGCCGGTGGTAACCGGGACACTGAAGCTTTCTTT. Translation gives CASSQAGGNRDTEAFF.